The rows below give T cell receptor beta chains drawn from one sample of a study of shared clonotypes between healthy human individuals. Libraries were prepared by immunoSEQ multiplex PCR; TCRdb keeps only in-frame clonotypes and omits some of them. The table includes about 2 million clones, over 85% detected once. The sequenced material came from naive CD8+ T cells sorted from blood. The receptor set was obtained from a man between 18 and 29 years old in good health. Both conserved end residues are part of each CDR3. D genes are given only for firm matches. Clone size is stated in some rows and not others, as once, few, many or a class when expanded.

V gene	J gene	D gene	clone size	CDR3 protein	CDR3 DNA
TRBV28	TRBJ1-5	-	-	CASSLEGMRNQPQHF	TGTGCCAGCAGTTTAGAGGGGATGCGCAATCAGCCCCAGCATTTT
TRBV6-1	TRBJ1-1	-	-	CASIYGAEGAFF	TGTGCCAGCATTTACGGGGCCGAGGGAGCTTTCTTT
TRBV19	TRBJ2-1	-	once	CASSIIDDNEQFF	TGTGCCAGTAGTATAATAGATGACAATGAGCAGTTCTTC
TRBV11-2	TRBJ2-5	-	once	CASSFSSGDQETQYF	TGTGCCAGCAGCTTTTCATCGGGAGATCAAGAGACCCAGTACTTC
TRBV5-6	TRBJ2-5	-	-	CASSTGTLPQETQYF	TGTGCCAGCAGTACCGGGACGCTCCCACAAGAGACCCAGTACTTC
TRBV4-1	TRBJ2-7	TRBD1	-	CASSQEDFGGQGIYEQYF	TGCGCCAGCAGCCAAGAAGACTTTGGGGGACAGGGGATTTACGAGCAGTACTTC
TRBV6-1	TRBJ1-3	TRBD1	-	CASSEDRGSGNTIYF	TGTGCCAGCAGTGAAGACAGGGGGTCTGGAAACACCATATATTTT
TRBV9	TRBJ1-1	-	once	CASGKGGTEAFF	TGTGCCAGCGGCAAAGGGGGCACTGAAGCTTTCTTT
TRBV5-5	TRBJ1-5	TRBD1	-	CASSLDRGLDQPQHF	TGTGCCAGCAGCTTGGACAGGGGGCTTGATCAGCCCCAGCATTTT
TRBV11-2	TRBJ2-7	-	-	CASSSDSAYEQYF	TGTGCCAGCAGCTCTGATAGTGCCTACGAGCAGTACTTC
TRBV4-2	TRBJ2-3	-	-	CASSPSGGLATDTQYF	TGTGCCAGCAGCCCTTCAGGGGGGTTAGCCACAGATACGCAGTATTTT
TRBV27	TRBJ2-7	-	-	CASSFRDGIYEQYF	TGTGCCAGCAGTTTTAGGGACGGTATCTACGAGCAGTACTTC
TRBV6-1	TRBJ2-3	-	-	CASSGVVADTQYF	TGTGCCAGCAGTGGCGTGGTAGCGGATACGCAGTATTTT
TRBV5-6	TRBJ2-1	TRBD2	-	CASSFVGTSGYNEQFF	TGTGCCAGCAGCTTTGTCGGGACTAGCGGTTACAATGAGCAGTTCTTC
TRBV5-1	TRBJ2-3	TRBD2	-	CASSLVLAGADTQYF	TGCGCCAGCAGCTTAGTACTAGCGGGGGCGGATACGCAGTATTTT
TRBV9	TRBJ2-1	TRBD1	-	CASSVGTGLYNEQFF	TGTGCCAGCAGCGTAGGGACAGGGCTTTACAATGAGCAGTTCTTC
TRBV28	TRBJ2-2	-	-	CASSSVSNTGELFF	TGTGCCAGCAGTAGCGTTTCGAACACCGGGGAGCTGTTTTTT
TRBV4-1	TRBJ1-3	TRBD1	-	CASSQDYRGSGNTIYF	TGCGCCAGCAGCCAAGATTACAGGGGATCTGGAAACACCATATATTTT
TRBV30	TRBJ2-7	-	-	CAWSGGYEQYF	TGTGCCTGGAGTGGTGGCTACGAGCAGTACTTC
TRBV7-9	TRBJ2-7	TRBD1	-	CASSPRTGGHEQYF	TGTGCCAGCAGCCCCCGGACAGGGGGCCACGAGCAGTACTTC
TRBV6-6	TRBJ2-7	-	-	CASSYSPGSNEQYF	TGTGCCAGCAGTTACTCACCAGGGAGCAACGAGCAGTACTTC
TRBV5-1	TRBJ2-7	-	-	CASRIVETSYEQYF	TGCGCCAGCAGAATAGTTGAAACTAGCTACGAGCAGTACTTC
TRBV5-1	TRBJ2-3	-	-	CASSPYRDLATDTQYF	TGCGCCAGCAGCCCGTACCGGGACCTGGCAACAGATACGCAGTATTTT
TRBV28	TRBJ2-3	-	-	CASSGDGGPRTDTQYF	TGTGCCAGCTCTGGGGATGGAGGGCCTAGAACAGATACGCAGTATTTT
TRBV19	TRBJ1-1	TRBD1	-	CASSTIGTGTEAFF	TGTGCCAGTAGTACTATTGGGACAGGGACTGAAGCTTTCTTT
TRBV27	TRBJ2-5	TRBD1	-	CASSQDRAGETQYF	TGTGCCAGCAGTCAGGACAGGGCAGGAGAGACCCAGTACTTC
TRBV2	TRBJ2-7	-	-	CATTMTGTIVSYEQYF	TGTGCCACCACGATGACAGGGACTATAGTCTCCTACGAGCAGTACTTC
TRBV7-9	TRBJ2-7	TRBD2	-	CASSPVAGEVVEQYF	TGTGCCAGCAGCCCGGTAGCGGGAGAGGTTGTCGAGCAGTACTTC
TRBV6-1	TRBJ1-6	-	once	CASSERGQNSPLHF	TGTGCCAGCAGTGAAAGGGGACAAAATTCACCCCTCCACTTT
TRBV5-1	TRBJ2-5	-	-	CASSLSQSIGQETQYF	TGCGCCAGCAGCTTGAGTCAGTCCATCGGGCAAGAGACCCAGTACTTC
TRBV27	TRBJ2-5	-	-	CASSLDSYGEETQYF	TGTGCCAGCAGTTTGGATAGTTATGGTGAAGAGACCCAGTACTTC
TRBV27	TRBJ1-2	-	-	CASSPGGQAYGYTF	TGTGCCAGCAGTCCCGGGGGGCAGGCTTATGGCTACACCTTC
TRBV28	TRBJ2-7	TRBD1	-	CASRTAYRGRGSSYEQYF	TGTGCCAGCAGGACAGCGTACAGGGGGCGCGGGAGCTCCTACGAGCAGTACTTC
TRBV20-1	TRBJ1-1	-	once	CSVRGSEAFF	TGCAGTGTAAGGGGGTCAGAAGCTTTCTTT
TRBV5-1	TRBJ2-1	TRBD2	-	CASSSDITSGGYNEQFF	TGCGCCAGCAGCTCCGACATTACTAGCGGGGGATACAATGAGCAGTTCTTC
TRBV27	TRBJ1-1	-	-	CASSPITGNTEAFF	TGTGCCAGCAGTCCCATCACGGGGAACACTGAAGCTTTCTTT
TRBV11-2	TRBJ2-3	-	-	CASSRHTQYF	TGTGCCAGCAGTCGTCATACGCAGTATTTT
TRBV2	TRBJ2-3	-	-	CASSEVPGSTDTQYF	TGTGCCAGCAGTGAAGTCCCGGGTAGCACAGATACGCAGTATTTT
TRBV6-6	TRBJ2-7	TRBD1	-	CASSLTGVFSYEQYF	TGTGCCAGCAGCCTGACAGGGGTCTTCTCCTACGAGCAGTACTTC
TRBV9	TRBJ1-5	-	-	CASSVEGGPQHF	TGTGCCAGCAGCGTAGAGGGGGGCCCCCAGCATTTT
TRBV6-1	TRBJ2-2	-	once	CASSEVTGVTGELFF	TGTGCCAGCAGTGAAGTGACTGGTGTAACCGGGGAGCTGTTTTTT
TRBV9	TRBJ2-7	TRBD1	-	CASSPGQGSEQYF	TGTGCCAGCAGCCCCGGACAGGGGAGCGAGCAGTACTTC
TRBV6-1	TRBJ1-5	-	-	CADRGGPYQPQHF	TGTGCCGACCGCGGGGGCCCTTATCAGCCCCAGCATTTT